This TCR beta chain was sequenced for a study of T cell responses to AZD1222 COVID-19 vaccine. Overall study findings and caveats: Spike-specific TCR breadth and depth both grew after two AZD1222 doses. The study sampled repertoires only after the peak T cell response. Seropositive AZD1222 recipients at baseline numbered only five or six. Nearly half of spike-specific TCRs reportedly target variant regions that are unmutated in the B.1.351 and B.1.1.7 variants.

Only in-frame clones appear in the TCRdb table, and some are missing; sequencing was by immunoSEQ multiplex PCR. Of roughly 150,000 clones listed, around 91% were seen once; the top ten hold about 6.5%. A remark on this clone: The antigen remains unidentified.

The CDR3 sequence is 16 residues long. Germline trimming cut 5 bases from V and 4 bases from J; bases unmatched to any gene: 6. CDR1 MDHEN and CDR2 SYDVKM come from the germline V gene. This TCR came from an adult who received the AZD1222 COVID-19 vaccine. The sample here was peripheral blood, taken 28 days after the second AZD1222 dose. This chain connects TRBV28 to TRBJ2-2; 11 bases map to TRBD2. The CDR3 DNA follows: TGTGCCAGCAGTCTCGGGACTAGCGGTGCCACCGGGGAGCTGTTTTTT. This encodes CASSLGTSGATGELFF.